These 26 T cell receptor beta chains were all obtained from the same sample, sequenced in a study of blood T cell repertoires in COVID-19. Repertoires were generated with immunoSEQ multiplex PCR, while TCRdb's copy carries only in-frame clones and drops some. The table includes about half a million clones, about 91% detected once. The specimen sequenced was peripheral blood. These receptor sequences come from a man between 18 and 29 years old with COVID-19, enrolled during active disease.

The chain uses TRBV6-5 and TRBJ1-6; the D is unclear. The V gene lost 0 bases and the J gene lost 7 bases, with 13 bases spanning the gap. The CDR3 is 16 residues long. The germline CDR1 and CDR2 sequences are MNHEY and SVGAGI. The DNA of the CDR3 is TGTGCCAGCAGTTACTCGACGGGAGCGTTGAATTCACCCCTCCACTTT. Translating it yields CASSYSTGALNSPLHF.

This chain joins TRBV30 and TRBJ2-7; D possibly corresponds to TRBD2 (5 bases). The CDR3 extends over 13 amino acids. Trimming took 3 bases from V and 5 from J, leaving 14 bases between them. The germline gives CDR1 GTSNPN, CDR2 SVGIG (reference sequence). This CDR3 is CAWSQEVLHEQYF. CDR3 coding DNA: TGTGCCTGGAGCCAGGAGGTCCTCCACGAGCAGTACTTC. Complete variable domain (other parts from reference TRBV30 and TRBJ2-7): SQTIHQWPATLVQPVGSPLSLECTVEGTSNPNLYWYRQAAGRGLQLLFYSVGIGQISSEVPQNLSASRPQDRQFILSSKKLLLSDSGFYLCAWSQEVLHEQYFGPGTRLTVT.

The J gene is TRBJ1-2, the V gene TRBV5-1; 7 bases fit TRBD1. Trimming took 6 bases from V and 4 from J; bases not matched to a gene: 9. Looked up from germline, CDR1 is SGHRS and CDR2 is YFSETQ. CDR3 length equals 14 residues. CDR3 in amino acids: CASNSGTEGYGYTF. CDR3 in DNA: TGCGCCAGCAACTCCGGGACAGAAGGCTATGGCTACACCTTC.

Concerning this clone itself: Other DNA sequences in this sample translate to the same CDR3. This rearrangement joins TRBV27 to TRBJ1-5; possibly TRBD1 for D (5 bases). Germline values: CDR1 MNHEY, CDR2 SMNVEV (reference sequence). With 5 bases removed from V and 1 base from J, the gap between germline ends came to 9 bases. The CDR3 is made up of 14 amino acids. DNA for the CDR3: TGTGCCAGCAGTCCCCGACAGAGCAATCAGCCCCAGCATTTT. It codes for CASSPRQSNQPQHF.

Only one count was recorded for this clone. The chain links TRBV9 to TRBJ2-3, with TRBD1 identical over 7 bases. The CDR3 loop spans 16 amino acids. Losses at the gene ends were 0 bases for V and 0 bases for J; bases not matched to a gene: 4. The germline gives CDR1 SGDLS, CDR2 YYNGEE. CDR3 bases: TGTGCCAGCAGCGTAGCGGGACAGAAAAGCACAGATACGCAGTATTTT. It codes for CASSVAGQKSTDTQYF.

This clone was found once. The chain carries TRBV2 and TRBJ1-1; no clear D gene. The V end was cut by 5 bases, the J end by 6 bases, with 13 bases between. CDR3 length: 13 amino acids. Per germline, CDR1 SNHLY and CDR2 FYNNEI. CDR3 sequence: CASSQHGRAEAFF. CDR3 nucleotides: TGTGCCAGCAGTCAACACGGGAGAGCTGAAGCTTTCTTT. The whole variable domain, filled in from reference TRBV2 and TRBJ1-1, reads EPEVTQTPSHQVTQMGQEVILRCVPISNHLYFYWYRQILGQKVEFLVSFYNNEISEKSEIFDDQFSVERPDGSNFTLKIRSTKLEDSAMYFCASSQHGRAEAFFGQGTRLTVV.

This clone was found a few times. The chain links TRBV19 to TRBJ2-1; 7 positions agree with TRBD1. V was clipped by 8 bases and J by 4 bases; unmatched bases: 14. Germline V gene data show CDR1 as LNHDA and CDR2 as SQIVND (reference sequence). The CDR3 runs 16 residues. CDR3 loop: CASHYSGQGVYNEQFF. CDR3 bases: TGTGCCAGTCATTATTCGGGGCAGGGGGTATACAATGAGCAGTTCTTC.

The chain uses TRBV2 and TRBJ1-4; unclear D gene. Between the trimmed V and J ends, which lost 7 bases and 4 bases, there was a span of 4 bases. The CDR3 is 11 amino acids. Germline-derived CDR1 and CDR2 are SNHLY and FYNNEI. The CDR3 DNA sequence: TGTGCCAGCATTCTTAATGAAAAACTGTTTTTT. Encoded protein: CASILNEKLFF.

This chain's CDR3 is CASSSLSGSADTQYF. The CDR3 DNA reads as TGTGCCAGCAGTTCCCTTAGCGGGAGCGCAGATACGCAGTATTTT. This chain links TRBV6-5 with TRBJ2-3; 9 bases fit TRBD2. CDR1 and CDR2 from the germline V gene are MNHEY and SVGAGI. The J segment lost 4 bases and the V segment lost 4 bases, leaving 6 bases of the junction unmatched. The CDR3 extends over 15 amino acids.

The V and J genes are TRBV19 and TRBJ2-1; 7 nucleotides line up with TRBD2. Germline loops: CDR1 LNHDA, CDR2 SQIVND (reference sequence). This CDR3 has 13 amino acids. V lost 8 bases, J lost 3 bases, and 4 bases stayed unmatched. The CDR3 DNA sequence: TGTGCCAGTGGGAGGGACTTCTACAATGAGCAGTTCTTC. Its translation is CASGRDFYNEQFF. Together with reference TRBV19 and TRBJ2-1, the CDR3 gives the full variable domain: DGGITQSPKYLFRKEGQNVTLSCEQNLNHDAMYWYRQDPGQGLRLIYYSQIVNDFQKGDIAEGYSVSREKKESFPLTVTSAQKNPTAFYLCASGRDFYNEQFFGPGTRLTVL.

This rearrangement joins TRBV11-2 to TRBJ2-7, with TRBD2 identical over 7 bases. After removal of 6 bases from V and 3 bases from J, the junction contained 8 bases not matched to a gene. The CDR3 consists of 14 residues. Germline V lookup: CDR1 SGHAT, CDR2 FQNNGV. CDR3 sequence (DNA): TGTGCCAGCAGTAGGGGACTAACCGACTACGAGCAGTACTTC. It encodes CASSRGLTDYEQYF.

This clone was observed once. CDR3 coding DNA: TGTGCCAGCAGTTTAATATTAGCGGGAGTCAATGAGCAGTTCTTC. Amino acid sequence: CASSLILAGVNEQFF. The chain employs TRBV27 and TRBJ2-1; 9 bases agree with TRBD2. Trimming cost V 2 bases and J 6 bases; bases outside gene matches: 5. Germline CDR1 reads MNHEY; CDR2 reads SMNVEV (reference sequence). This CDR3 has 15 residues.

The V and J genes are TRBV3-1 (or the pseudogene TRBV3-2) and TRBJ2-1, with a weak D call TRBD2 (5 bases). Per the germline V gene, CDR1 is LGHDT and CDR2 is YNNKEL (reference sequence). Trimming left V 6 bases short and J 8 bases short, with 20 bases between. The CDR3 covers 15 residues. CDR3 DNA: TGTGCCAGCAGTCACCTCGGACGGGGAAGGGATGAGCAGTTCTTC. It is translated as CASSHLGRGRDEQFF.

This chain uses TRBV12-3 or TRBV12-4 with TRBJ1-2; TRBD1 agrees at 7 bases. This CDR3 comprises 13 residues. V gave up 6 bases and J gave up 5 bases; unmatched junction bases: 6. The CDR3 loop is CASSDGTDYGYTF. The CDR3 region has the DNA TGTGCCAGCAGCGACGGGACAGATTATGGCTACACCTTC.

This rearrangement joins TRBV28 to TRBJ1-5; maybe TRBD1 (5 bases). The CDR3 has 15 residues. The ends were cut back, 2 bases at V and 4 bases at J, with 12 bases in the middle. Germline V gives CDR1 MDHEN, CDR2 SYDVKM. CDR3 DNA: TGTGCCAGCAGTTTAGAGGCAGGGAGGAATCAGCCCCAGCATTTT. Residues: CASSLEAGRNQPQHF.

The chain is built from TRBV19 and TRBJ2-7; D possibly corresponds to TRBD2 (5 bases). V lost 3 bases and J 2 bases, leaving 11 bases between the germline ends. Germline V gene data show CDR1 as LNHDA and CDR2 as SQIVND (reference sequence). The CDR3 runs 14 residues. The CDR3 here is CASSIRGEPYEQYF. The CDR3 DNA reads as TGTGCCAGTAGTATCCGGGGTGAACCCTACGAGCAGTACTTC.

The V gene is TRBV19, the J gene TRBJ2-4; a possible D gene is TRBD2 (5 bases). This CDR3 is built from 14 residues. Germline lookup yields CDR1 LNHDA and CDR2 SQIVND (reference sequence). The V end lost 7 bases, the J end lost 0 bases, and 10 bases lay between the germline ends. The CDR3 nucleotides read TGTGCCAGTAATGAGGGTTTAGCCAAAAACATTCAGTACTTC. Its protein is CASNEGLAKNIQYF.

J is TRBJ2-1 and V is TRBV24-1; 11 bases match TRBD2. The trim removed 3 bases at V and 10 bases at J, leaving 13 bases unmatched. This CDR3 has 17 amino acids. The germline V gene has CDR1 KGHDR and CDR2 SFDVKD. The CDR3 region is CATSDARTSGYDGEQFF. As DNA, the CDR3 is TGTGCCACCAGTGATGCTAGGACTAGCGGGTATGATGGGGAGCAGTTCTTC.

The rearrangement joins TRBV5-4 to TRBJ2-1; the match to TRBD2 covers 12 bases. CDR1 SGHNT and CDR2 YYREEE come from the germline V gene (reference sequence). The trim removed 7 bases at V and 8 bases at J, leaving 13 bases unmatched. This CDR3 is 16 amino acids long. CDR3 DNA: TGTGCCAGCCAAGAGTGGACTAGCGGGACATACGATGAGCAGTTCTTC. Translating gives CASQEWTSGTYDEQFF.

The rearrangement joins TRBV10-2 to TRBJ2-7; 14 nucleotides agree with TRBD2. After removal of 2 bases from V and 7 bases from J, the junction contained 1 base not matched to a gene. The CDR3 length is 14 residues. Germline CDR1 and CDR2: WSHSY and SAAADI. The CDR3 DNA is TGCGCCAGCAGTGAGGGACTAGCGGGGGGAGAGCAGTACTTC. It codes for CASSEGLAGGEQYF.

This rearrangement joins TRBV10-3 to TRBJ2-2, with unresolved D. Looked up from germline, CDR1 is ENHRY and CDR2 is SYGVKD. V was pared by 8 bases and J by 4 bases, with 20 bases between. The CDR3 contains 16 residues. The CDR3, as DNA: TGTGCCATCCTTGATCCTGGGCTCCGTGGCACCGGGGAGCTGTTTTTT. It encodes CAILDPGLRGTGELFF.

The V call is TRBV10-1, the J call TRBJ2-1; no clear D. The V end was cut by 6 bases, the J end by 0 bases, with 9 bases between. In germline, CDR1 is WNHNN, CDR2 SYGVQD (reference sequence). The CDR3 runs to 14 residues. The CDR3 loop is CASSSYSSYNEQFF. The CDR3 region has the DNA TGCGCCAGCAGCTCATATAGCTCCTACAATGAGCAGTTCTTC.

The V gene is TRBV13, the J gene TRBJ2-4; TRBD2 matches 8 bases. CDR3 length: 16 amino acids. CDR1 is PRHDT and CDR2 is FYEKMQ in the germline V gene (reference sequence). The junction had 10 bases not matched to a gene; V was cut back by 6 bases and J by 3 bases. CDR3 in amino acids: CASSFPSGSDKNIQYF. In nucleotides, the CDR3 is TGTGCCAGCAGTTTTCCCAGCGGGAGCGACAAAAACATTCAGTACTTC.

This clone was recorded only once. This chain uses TRBV7-9 with TRBJ2-7, with TRBD2 identical over 14 bases. The germline V gene encodes CDR1 SEHNR and CDR2 FQNEAQ (reference sequence). The CDR3 is made up of 15 amino acids. Unmatched junction bases numbered 3, after V lost 3 bases and J lost 5 bases. The CDR3 sequence is CASSLGLAGANEQYF. Here the CDR3 DNA reads TGTGCCAGCAGCTTGGGACTAGCGGGAGCCAACGAGCAGTACTTC.

This clone was counted between two and nine times. The chain joins TRBV6-1 to TRBJ1-5; D gene unclear. Germline CDR1 reads MNHNS; CDR2 reads SASEGT. The CDR3 length is 13 residues. Trimming shortened V by 3 bases and J by 4 bases, and 7 bases separated the two germline ends. The CDR3 DNA is TGTGCCAGCAGTGATGCAGAAAATCAGCCCCAGCATTTT. Translated: CASSDAENQPQHF.

This clone appeared once. This chain joins TRBV2 and TRBJ1-6; 7 bases map to TRBD1. The CDR3 is made up of 15 amino acids. Germline values: CDR1 SNHLY, CDR2 FYNNEI. V lost 8 bases, J lost 5 bases, and 9 bases stayed unmatched. The CDR3 nucleotides are TGTGCCAGCGTTAAGGGGACAGCTAATAATTCACCCCTCCACTTT. Its translation is CASVKGTANNSPLHF. Full variable domain (rest looked up from reference TRBV2 and TRBJ1-6): EPEVTQTPSHQVTQMGQEVILRCVPISNHLYFYWYRQILGQKVEFLVSFYNNEISEKSEIFDDQFSVERPDGSNFTLKIRSTKLEDSAMYFCASVKGTANNSPLHFGNGTRLTVT.